This T cell receptor beta chain was identified in a study of T cell repertoires in cytomegalovirus infection. Study-wide background: HLA-B-restricted CMV epitopes that are well studied were used alongside recently identified HLA-C-restricted ones. It was the public TCR beta signatures that indicated both CMV infection and matching HLA type. Study findings and constraints: The response measured ex vivo was dominated by TCR beta clonotypes (HLA-C-restricted and CMV-specific). Cumulative public TCR beta family frequency identified carriers of CMV plus the relevant HLA.

Points on this clonotype: Its specificity is unknown.

The CDR3 length is 15 residues. The germline V gene encodes CDR1 MNHEY and CDR2 SVGAGI. J was trimmed by 0 bases and V by 6 bases; bases with no gene match: 5. TCRdb re-called the reads with MiXCR, one entry per CDR3 protein. The table records a few hundred thousand distinct CDR3 sequences, over 35% of them present only once. The TCR sequence derives from a human donor in good health (CMV status not recorded). Some clones in this sample may be carry-over from other donors' samples. The rearrangement uses TRBV6-5 and TRBJ2-1, with 7 bases that match TRBD1. The sample consisted of cultured PBMCs, taken from culture after CMV antigen stimulation. For the CDR3, the DNA is TGTGCCAGCAGACTGGGACAGAGCTCCTACAATGAGCAGTTCTTC. Its translation is CASRLGQSSYNEQFF.